Shown below are 16 T cell receptor beta chains from a single sample sequenced in a study of CD4 T cells in relation to SARS-CoV-2 and coronaviruses. These TCRs' antigens remain unknown. Repertoires were generated with immunoSEQ multiplex PCR, while TCRdb's copy carries only in-frame clones and drops some. The sample yields about 22,000 clones, about 70% seen once. Before the COVID-19 pandemic, during about 2010-2019, CD4+ T cells were taken from unexposed donors. The cells were cultured for under 13 days before CD4+ T cells were isolated. Sequencing was done on a sample of CD4+ T cells from PBMCs, cultured in vitro. The receptors were gathered from a human donor in good health.

The chain links TRBV29-1 to TRBJ2-4; D perhaps matches TRBD2 (7 bases). V shed 7 bases and J shed 6 bases, with 19 bases lying between them. The CDR3 contains 14 residues. Germline lookup yields CDR1 SQVTM and CDR2 ANQGSEA. The CDR3 sequence: CSGRGGNVGNIQYF. The CDR3 DNA follows: TGCAGCGGTAGGGGGGGGAATGTTGGAAACATTCAGTACTTC.

This rearrangement joins TRBV10-1 to TRBJ2-1; 7 nucleotides agree with TRBD1. This CDR3 comprises 14 residues. CDR1 and CDR2 (germline): WNHNN, SYGVQD (reference sequence). J was trimmed by 0 bases and V by 11 bases; bases with no gene match: 7. The CDR3 loop reads CASSDRSSYNEQFF. The CDR3 DNA follows: TGCGCCTCCTCGGACAGGAGCTCCTACAATGAGCAGTTCTTC.

The chain combines TRBV5-1 with TRBJ1-1; perhaps TRBD1 as D (5 bases). Germline V gene lookup returns CDR1 SGHRS and CDR2 YFSETQ. This CDR3 contains 15 residues. V lost 5 bases, J lost 0 bases, and 14 bases lay in between. The CDR3 DNA is TGCGCCAGCAGACCCTCCGCAGGGTTGAACACTGAAGCTTTCTTT. Translating gives CASRPSAGLNTEAFF. Based on the CDR3 plus reference TRBV5-1 and TRBJ1-1, the full variable domain is KAGVTQTPRYLIKTRGQQVTLSCSPISGHRSVSWYQQTPGQGLQFLFEYFSETQRNKGNFPGRFSGRQFSNSRSEMNVSTLELGDSALYLCASRPSAGLNTEAFFGQGTRLTVV.

The V gene is TRBV29-1, the J gene TRBJ2-3; D remains unclear. From germline, CDR1 is SQVTM and CDR2 ANQGSEA. V shed 7 bases and J shed 2 bases, with 10 bases lying between them. The CDR3 length is 12 residues. The CDR3 loop reads CSARAPTDTQYF. The CDR3 DNA follows: TGCAGCGCCCGGGCTCCCACAGATACGCAGTATTTT.

The genes are TRBV5-1 and TRBJ1-4, with 9 positions matching TRBD1. J was trimmed by 0 bases and V by 4 bases; bases with no gene match: 4. The CDR3 consists of 16 residues. Germline V CDR1 and CDR2: SGHRS, YFSETQ. The CDR3 DNA reads TGCGCCAGCAGCACAGGGACAGGGCCAACTAATGAAAAACTGTTTTTT. Protein product: CASSTGTGPTNEKLFF.

The chain recombines TRBV5-1 with TRBJ2-2, with D hard to call. With 0 bases removed from V and 3 bases from J, the gap between germline ends came to 6 bases. The CDR3 sequence is 14 residues long. Germline CDR1 reads SGHRS; CDR2 reads YFSETQ. The CDR3 DNA follows: TGCGCCAGCAGCTTGGGGCAGGACACCGGGGAGCTGTTTTTT. It is translated as CASSLGQDTGELFF.

The chain carries TRBV10-3 and TRBJ2-7; D unresolved. This CDR3 has 11 amino acids. Looked up from germline, CDR1 is ENHRY and CDR2 is SYGVKD. V was shortened by 5 bases and J by 5 bases, with 7 bases between the two germline ends. CDR3 nucleotides: TGTGCCATCAGTCTGGGTGACGAGCAGTACTTC. Its translation is CAISLGDEQYF.

CDR3 DNA sequence: TGTGCCTGGAGTGTAGGACAGGGGCTACAAGAGACCCAGTACTTC. Translation gives CAWSVGQGLQETQYF. The chain carries TRBV30 and TRBJ2-5, with TRBD1 matching 9 bases. CDR1 and CDR2 (germline): GTSNPN, SVGIG (reference sequence). V shed 0 bases and J 2 bases; nucleotides not matched to a gene: 4. This CDR3 has 15 residues.

The chain employs TRBV28 and TRBJ1-5; no definite D call. The ends were cut back, 1 base at V and 7 bases at J, with 8 bases in the middle. Germline assignment: CDR1 MDHEN and CDR2 SYDVKM. The CDR3 is made up of 13 amino acids. CDR3 sequence: CASSLFGLQPQHF. CDR3 coding DNA: TGTGCCAGCAGTTTATTTGGATTGCAGCCCCAGCATTTT.

This clone is deemed medium-sized (0.01 to 0.1%). The DNA for the CDR3 is TGTGCCAGCAGGTCAGGGTTTACTGAAGCTTTCTTT. It specifies CASRSGFTEAFF. The chain carries TRBV28 and TRBJ1-1, with D perhaps TRBD1 (5 bases). Trimming shortened V by 6 bases and J by 5 bases, and 10 bases separated the two germline ends. Germline V CDR1 and CDR2: MDHEN, SYDVKM. The CDR3 is 12 amino acids.

This chain connects TRBV14 to TRBJ2-5; D uncertain. The CDR3 covers 15 residues. Trimming took 0 bases from V and 0 from J, leaving 8 bases between them. Germline V gene data show CDR1 as SGHDN and CDR2 as FVKESK. The CDR3: CASSQDGLHQETQYF. For the CDR3, the DNA is TGTGCCAGCAGCCAAGACGGTCTACACCAAGAGACCCAGTACTTC.

J is TRBJ1-3 and V is TRBV5-1; maybe TRBD1 (6 bases). V lost 1 base, J lost 0 bases, and 8 bases lay in between. The CDR3 runs to 15 residues. Germline V lookup: CDR1 SGHRS, CDR2 YFSETQ. CDR3 amino acids: CASSLKGGSGNTIYF. The CDR3 DNA sequence: TGCGCCAGCAGCTTGAAAGGGGGCTCTGGAAACACCATATATTTT.

The genes are TRBV6-4 and TRBJ2-1; 12 bases are a match to TRBD2. This CDR3 is 15 amino acids long. V dropped 3 bases and J dropped 7; count of bases not matched to a gene: 4. Germline-derived CDR1 and CDR2 are MRHNA and SNTAGT. The CDR3 DNA is TGTGCCAGCAGTGAGCTAGCGGGGGGGATAAATGAGCAGTTCTTC. It translates to CASSELAGGINEQFF.

The chain uses TRBV28 and TRBJ1-1, with D unresolved. Germline assignment: CDR1 MDHEN and CDR2 SYDVKM. The CDR3 contains 12 residues. Trimming pared 6 bases from V and 1 base from J, leaving 6 bases between. For the CDR3, the DNA is TGTGCCAGCAGAACACAGAACACTGAAGCTTTCTTT. This encodes CASRTQNTEAFF.

The V gene is TRBV6-1, the J gene TRBJ1-1; D is undetermined. CDR3 length equals 12 residues. Deletions cut 2 bases from V and 8 bases from J, with 9 bases between. CDR1 is MNHNS, CDR2 SASEGT, per germline. The CDR3 sequence: CASSERRLEAFF. The DNA of the CDR3 is TGTGCCAGCAGTGAACGGCGCCTAGAAGCTTTCTTT.

The chain joins TRBV6-6 to TRBJ1-5; 7 bases align to TRBD1. Trimming took 6 bases from V and 2 from J; bases not matched to a gene: 4. The germline CDR1 and CDR2 sequences are MNHNY and SVGAGI (reference sequence). The CDR3 is made up of 14 amino acids. The CDR3 DNA sequence: TGTGCCAGCAGGGTCACAGGGGGCAATCAGCCCCAGCATTTT. This codes for CASRVTGGNQPQHF.